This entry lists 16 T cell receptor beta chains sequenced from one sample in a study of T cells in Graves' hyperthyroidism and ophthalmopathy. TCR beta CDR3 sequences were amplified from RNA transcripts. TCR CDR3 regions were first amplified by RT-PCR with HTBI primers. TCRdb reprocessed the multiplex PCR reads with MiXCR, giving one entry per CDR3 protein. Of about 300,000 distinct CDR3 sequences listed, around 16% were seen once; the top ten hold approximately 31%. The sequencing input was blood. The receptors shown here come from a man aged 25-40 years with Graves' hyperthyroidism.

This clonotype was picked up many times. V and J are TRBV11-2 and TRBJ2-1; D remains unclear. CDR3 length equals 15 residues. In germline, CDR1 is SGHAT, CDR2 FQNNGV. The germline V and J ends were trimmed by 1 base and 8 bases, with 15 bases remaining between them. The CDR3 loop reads CASSLGVVMTDEQFF. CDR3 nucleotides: TGTGCCAGCAGCTTAGGGGTCGTAATGACCGATGAGCAGTTCTTC.

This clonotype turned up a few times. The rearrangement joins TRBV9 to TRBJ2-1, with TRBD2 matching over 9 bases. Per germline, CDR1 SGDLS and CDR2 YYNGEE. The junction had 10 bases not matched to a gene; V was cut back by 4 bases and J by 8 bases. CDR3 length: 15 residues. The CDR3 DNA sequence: TGTGCCAGCAGCATTGGGGCGGGAGGGCCCGATGAGCAGTTCTTC. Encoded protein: CASSIGAGGPDEQFF.

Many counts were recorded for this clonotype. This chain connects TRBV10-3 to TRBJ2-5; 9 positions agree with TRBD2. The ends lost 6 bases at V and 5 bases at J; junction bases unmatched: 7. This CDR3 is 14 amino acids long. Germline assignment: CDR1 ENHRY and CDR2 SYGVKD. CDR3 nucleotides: TGTGCCATCAGCCGAGCGGGAGGACGGGAGACCCAGTACTTC. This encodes CAISRAGGRETQYF.

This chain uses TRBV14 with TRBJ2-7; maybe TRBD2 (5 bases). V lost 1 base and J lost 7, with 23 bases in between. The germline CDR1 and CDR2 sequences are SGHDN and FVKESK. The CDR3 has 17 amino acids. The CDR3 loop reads CASSQVGSLRPPGEQYF. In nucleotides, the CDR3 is TGTGCCAGCAGCCAAGTCGGTTCTTTGAGGCCCCCGGGGGAGCAGTACTTC.

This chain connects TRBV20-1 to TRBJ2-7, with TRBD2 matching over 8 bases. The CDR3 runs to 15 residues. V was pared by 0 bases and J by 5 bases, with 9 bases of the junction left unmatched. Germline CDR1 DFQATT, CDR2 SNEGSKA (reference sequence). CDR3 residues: CSARDLSGSWDEQYF. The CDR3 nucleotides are TGCAGTGCTAGAGATCTAAGCGGGAGTTGGGACGAGCAGTACTTC.

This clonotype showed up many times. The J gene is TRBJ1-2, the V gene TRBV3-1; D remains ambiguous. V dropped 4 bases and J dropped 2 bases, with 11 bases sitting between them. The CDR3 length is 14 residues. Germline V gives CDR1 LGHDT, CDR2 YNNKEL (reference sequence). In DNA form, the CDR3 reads TGTGCCAGCAGCCGCACCCCGGGGAACTATGGCTACACCTTC. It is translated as CASSRTPGNYGYTF.

CDR3 region: CASRDKSSYNSPLHF. The CDR3 DNA follows: TGTGCCAGCAGGGACAAGAGCTCCTATAATTCACCCCTCCACTTT. The chain joins TRBV2 to TRBJ1-6, with a weak D call TRBD1 (5 bases). V was cut by 6 bases and J by 0 bases, with 9 bases left in between. This CDR3 spans 15 amino acids. Germline CDR1 SNHLY, CDR2 FYNNEI.

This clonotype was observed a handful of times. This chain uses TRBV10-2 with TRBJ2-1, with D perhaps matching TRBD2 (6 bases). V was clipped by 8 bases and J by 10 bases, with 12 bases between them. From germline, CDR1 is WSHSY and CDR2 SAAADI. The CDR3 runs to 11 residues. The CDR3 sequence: CASETSNEQFF. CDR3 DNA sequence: TGCGCCAGCGAAACTAGCAACGAGCAGTTCTTC.

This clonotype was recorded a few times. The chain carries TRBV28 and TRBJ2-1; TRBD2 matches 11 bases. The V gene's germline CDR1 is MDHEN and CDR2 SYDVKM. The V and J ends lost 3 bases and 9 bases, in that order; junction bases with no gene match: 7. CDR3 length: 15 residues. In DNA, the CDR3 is TGTGCCAGCAGTTTCGCTAGCGGGAGGTATAGTGAGCAGTTCTTC. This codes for CASSFASGRYSEQFF.

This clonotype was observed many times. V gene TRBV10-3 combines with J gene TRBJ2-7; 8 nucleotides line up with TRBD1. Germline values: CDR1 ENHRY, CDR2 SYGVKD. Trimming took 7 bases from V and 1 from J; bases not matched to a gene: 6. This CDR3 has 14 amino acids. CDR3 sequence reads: CAIKNRQGSYEQYF. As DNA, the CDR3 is TGTGCCATCAAGAACAGACAGGGGTCCTACGAGCAGTACTTC.

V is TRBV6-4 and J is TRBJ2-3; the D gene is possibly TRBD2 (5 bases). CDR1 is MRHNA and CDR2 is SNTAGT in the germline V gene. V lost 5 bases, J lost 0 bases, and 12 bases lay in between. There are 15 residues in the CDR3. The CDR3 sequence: CASSPRSGSTDTQYF. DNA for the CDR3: TGTGCCAGCAGTCCCCGAAGCGGAAGCACAGATACGCAGTATTTT.

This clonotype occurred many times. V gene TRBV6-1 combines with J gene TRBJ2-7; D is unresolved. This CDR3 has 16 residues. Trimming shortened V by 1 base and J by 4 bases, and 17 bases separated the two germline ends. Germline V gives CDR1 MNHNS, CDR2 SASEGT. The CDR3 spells CASSEELFGEPYEQYF. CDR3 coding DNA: TGTGCCAGCAGTGAAGAACTCTTCGGAGAACCTTACGAGCAGTACTTC.

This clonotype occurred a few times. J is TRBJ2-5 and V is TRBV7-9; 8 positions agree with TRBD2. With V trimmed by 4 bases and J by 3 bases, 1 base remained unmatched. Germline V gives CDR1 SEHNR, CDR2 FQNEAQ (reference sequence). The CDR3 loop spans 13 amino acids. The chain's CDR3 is CASSSGGEETQYF. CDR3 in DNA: TGTGCCAGCAGCTCGGGGGGGGAAGAGACCCAGTACTTC.

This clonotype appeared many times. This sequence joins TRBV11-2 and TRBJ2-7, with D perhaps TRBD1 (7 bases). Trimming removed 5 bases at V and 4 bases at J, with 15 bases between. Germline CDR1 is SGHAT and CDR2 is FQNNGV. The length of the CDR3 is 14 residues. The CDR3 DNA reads TGTGCCAGCAGCGCCCGACAGGGAGGTTACGAGCAGTACTTC. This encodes CASSARQGGYEQYF.

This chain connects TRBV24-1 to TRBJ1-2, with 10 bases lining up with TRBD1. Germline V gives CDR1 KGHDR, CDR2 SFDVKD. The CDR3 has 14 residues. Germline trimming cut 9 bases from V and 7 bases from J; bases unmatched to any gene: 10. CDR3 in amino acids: CATDGGQGDFGYTF. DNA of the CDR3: TGTGCCACCGACGGCGGACAGGGGGATTTTGGCTACACCTTC.

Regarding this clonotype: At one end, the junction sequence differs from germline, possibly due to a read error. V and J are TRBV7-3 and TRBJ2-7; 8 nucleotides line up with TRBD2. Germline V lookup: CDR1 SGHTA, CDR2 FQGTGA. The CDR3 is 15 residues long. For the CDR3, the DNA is TGTGCCAGCAGCCCGAGCGGGGGCCCCGGGATGAAGCAGGACTTC. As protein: CASSPSGGPGMKQDF.